These 8 T cell receptor beta chains were all obtained from the same sample, sequenced in a study of blood T cell repertoires in COVID-19. Clones were sequenced by immunoSEQ multiplex PCR, and TCRdb holds only the in-frame ones, with some missing. The data show roughly 400,000 clones, approximately 93% seen once. Sequencing was done on a sample of PBMCs or T cells enriched from blood (not recorded which). All receptors derive from a woman in her thirties or forties who had been exposed to COVID-19.

V usage is TRBV27 and J usage is TRBJ1-6, with D tentatively TRBD1 (5 bases). Looked up from germline, CDR1 is MNHEY and CDR2 is SMNVEV (reference sequence). Deletions cut 4 bases from V and 9 bases from J, with 16 bases between. The CDR3 contains 15 residues. The CDR3 bases are TGTGCCAGCAGTTCAAGTTGGCAGGGCCTTTCACCCCTCCACTTT. This sequence encodes CASSSSWQGLSPLHF.

This chain links TRBV7-9 with TRBJ1-4; 8 bases map to TRBD1. Per the germline V gene, CDR1 is SEHNR and CDR2 is FQNEAQ (reference sequence). V was pared by 5 bases and J by 4 bases, with 3 bases of the junction left unmatched. The CDR3 totals 14 residues. DNA of the CDR3: TGTGCCAGCAGCACCACAGGGGGTAATGAAAAACTGTTTTTT. This sequence encodes CASSTTGGNEKLFF.

This chain uses TRBV12-3 or TRBV12-4 with TRBJ1-2; unclear D gene. V was clipped by 2 bases and J by 4 bases, with 5 bases between them. The CDR3 totals 12 residues. CDR3 in amino acids: CASSLYSYGYTF. CDR3 DNA sequence: TGTGCCAGCAGTTTATATAGCTATGGCTACACCTTC.

The V call is TRBV24-1, the J call TRBJ1-5; TRBD1 matches at 10 bases. The V segment lost 5 bases and the J segment 1 base; nucleotides outside the gene matches: 4. There are 16 residues in the CDR3. CDR1 KGHDR and CDR2 SFDVKD come from the germline V gene. CDR3 bases: TGTGCCACCAGTGGCGGGACAGGGGAAAGCAATCAGCCCCAGCATTTT. It translates to CATSGGTGESNQPQHF.

This sequence joins TRBV9 and TRBJ2-3; TRBD2 matches 9 bases. This CDR3 is built from 16 residues. Germline-derived CDR1 and CDR2 are SGDLS and YYNGEE. With 0 bases clipped from V and 1 base from J, the junction kept 3 bases outside the gene matches. The CDR3 sequence: CASSVGGGGGTDTQYF. The DNA for the CDR3 is TGTGCCAGCAGCGTAGGCGGGGGGGGTGGCACAGATACGCAGTATTTT.

This clone was observed a handful of times. The V call is TRBV5-4, the J call TRBJ2-7; 10 nucleotides align to TRBD2. CDR3 length: 14 residues. J lost 4 bases, V lost 7 bases, and 8 bases had no gene match. The germline V gene encodes CDR1 SGHNT and CDR2 YYREEE (reference sequence). The CDR3, as DNA: TGTGCCAGCGCCCTAGCGGGAGAGGTTTACGAGCAGTACTTC. It codes for CASALAGEVYEQYF.

The rearrangement joins TRBV5-1 to TRBJ2-3; the match to TRBD2 covers 8 bases. This CDR3 contains 17 residues. Germline V lookup: CDR1 SGHRS, CDR2 YFSETQ. Losses at the gene ends were 3 bases for V and 0 bases for J; bases not matched to a gene: 9. The CDR3 region has the DNA TGCGCCAGCAGCTCAAAGGTTAGCGGGACTAGCACAGATACGCAGTATTTT. Protein product: CASSSKVSGTSTDTQYF.

The chain carries TRBV4-1 and TRBJ1-5; unclear D gene. V lost 0 bases to trimming and J lost 5 bases, with 11 bases between them. The CDR3 contains 15 residues. Germline V lookup: CDR1 MGHRA, CDR2 YSYEKL. The CDR3 is CASSQDLWRDQPQHF. The CDR3 region has the DNA TGCGCCAGCAGCCAAGATCTCTGGAGGGATCAGCCCCAGCATTTT.